Detailed here is one T cell receptor beta chain. The target antigen is unknown. This record comes from a study of shared clonotypes between healthy human individuals. This CDR3 spans 15 amino acids. Trimming removed 5 bases from V and 0 bases from J, with 14 bases in between. Looked up from germline, CDR1 is SEHNR and CDR2 is FQNEAQ (reference sequence). Study observations and caveats: Clonotypes not shared had lower generation probabilities than those common to all four donors.

Assay used: immunoSEQ multiplex PCR; TCRdb lists only in-frame clones, some missing. The sample has about 2.2 million clones, roughly 93% seen once. Naive CD8 cells lacked CD45RO and underwent positive selection for CCR7, leaving out terminally differentiated effector memory CD45RA+ cells. Sequencing used naive CD8+ T cells from PBMCs. The clonotype comes from a man younger than 30 in good health. Some clones in this sample may be carry-over from other donors' samples. The genes are TRBV7-9 and TRBJ2-7, with D possibly TRBD2 on 6 matching bases. This CDR3 reads CASSAKGLPSYEQYF. The CDR3 DNA reads as TGTGCCAGCAGCGCCAAGGGACTCCCCTCCTACGAGCAGTACTTC.